The following is a T cell receptor (beta chain) sequence with its context. What it binds is not known. The source of the sample is a study of T cells after yellow fever vaccination. Study-wide results and limits: Clones that expanded after primary vaccination mostly reappeared after the booster (nearly 98% CD4, 75% to 90% CD8). Clonotypes found in both CD4 and CD8 compartments made up a small share.

Germline V gives CDR1 KGHSH, CDR2 LQKENI. This CDR3 is 15 amino acids long. V shed 6 bases, J shed 3 bases, and the junction held 11 bases outside the gene matches. TCRdb used MiXCR to reprocess the 5' RACE reads, holding one entry per CDR3 protein. The sample records 150,000 to 200,000 distinct CDR3 sequences, about 6% being singletons. The gene calls are TRBV18 and TRBJ2-7; 7 bases map to TRBD1. This clonotype was obtained from a man between 18 and 35 years old who received the YFV17D yellow fever vaccine. The sample in question was CD4+ T cells sorted from PBMCs, obtained on the day of the first yellow fever vaccination. The CDR3 loop reads CASSPMTGPDYEQYF. The CDR3 DNA reads as TGTGCCAGCTCTCCCATGACAGGGCCGGACTACGAGCAGTACTTC.